This TCR beta chain derives from a study of T cell responses to AZD1222 COVID-19 vaccine. Study results and limitations: Just 5 to 7 AZD1222 recipients were seropositive at baseline. Nearly half of unique spike-specific TCRs reportedly avoided B.1.351 and B.1.1.7 mutated regions. The donors showed a predominance of white British ancestry and of females, with possible underestimation of clonal diversity.

This CDR3 contains 15 residues. Looked up from germline, CDR1 is SGHNT and CDR2 is YYREEE (reference sequence). Unmatched junction bases numbered 5, after V lost 1 base and J lost 8 bases. Both about-4-week and about-12-week second-dose recipients were combined. Produced via immunoSEQ multiplex PCR; TCRdb's table is partial and in-frame only. Among 70,000 to 85,000 clones listed, about four fifths were seen once. As concerns this clone: Its antigen is still unknown.

This receptor was taken from an adult who received the AZD1222 COVID-19 vaccine. The chain employs TRBV5-4 and TRBJ2-1; 11 bases match TRBD1. Sequenced here: peripheral blood, sampled 28 days after the second AZD1222 dose. Written as DNA, the CDR3 is TGTGCCAGCAGCTTGAGGGACAGGGGGATCCATGAGCAGTTCTTC. This encodes CASSLRDRGIHEQFF.